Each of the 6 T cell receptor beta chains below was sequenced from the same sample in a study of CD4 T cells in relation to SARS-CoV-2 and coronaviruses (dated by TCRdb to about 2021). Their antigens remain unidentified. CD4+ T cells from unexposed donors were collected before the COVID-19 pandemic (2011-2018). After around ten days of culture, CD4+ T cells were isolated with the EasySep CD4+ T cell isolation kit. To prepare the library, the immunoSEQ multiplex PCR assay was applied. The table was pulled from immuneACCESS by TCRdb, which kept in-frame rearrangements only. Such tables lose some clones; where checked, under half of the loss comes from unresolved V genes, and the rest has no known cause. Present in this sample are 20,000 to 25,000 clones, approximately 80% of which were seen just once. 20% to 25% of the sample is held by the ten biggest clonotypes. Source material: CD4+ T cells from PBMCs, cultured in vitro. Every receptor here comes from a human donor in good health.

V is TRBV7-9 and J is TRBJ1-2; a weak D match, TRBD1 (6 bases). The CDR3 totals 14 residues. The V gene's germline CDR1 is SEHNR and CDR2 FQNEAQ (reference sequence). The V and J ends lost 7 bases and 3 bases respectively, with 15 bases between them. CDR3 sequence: CASILAGVDYGYTF. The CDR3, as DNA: TGTGCCAGCATCCTTGCAGGGGTGGACTATGGCTACACCTTC.

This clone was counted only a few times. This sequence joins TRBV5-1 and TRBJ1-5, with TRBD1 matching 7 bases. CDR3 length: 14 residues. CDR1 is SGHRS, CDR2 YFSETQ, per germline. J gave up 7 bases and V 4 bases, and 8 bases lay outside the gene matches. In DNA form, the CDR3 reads TGCGCCAGCAGCCCAGACAGGGAAGGCCAGCCCCAGCATTTT. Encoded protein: CASSPDREGQPQHF.

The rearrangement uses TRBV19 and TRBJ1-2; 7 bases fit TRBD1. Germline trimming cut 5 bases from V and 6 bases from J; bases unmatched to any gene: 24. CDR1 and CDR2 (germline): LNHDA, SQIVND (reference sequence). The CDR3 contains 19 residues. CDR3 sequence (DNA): TGTGCCAGTAGTTTAACCGGACAGGTTATTTTATCGAACCTAGATGGCTACACCTTC. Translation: CASSLTGQVILSNLDGYTF.

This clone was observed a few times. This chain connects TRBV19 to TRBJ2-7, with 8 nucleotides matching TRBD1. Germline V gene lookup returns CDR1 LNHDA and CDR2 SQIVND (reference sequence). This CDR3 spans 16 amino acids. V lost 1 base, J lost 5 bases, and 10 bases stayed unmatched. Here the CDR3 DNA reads TGTGCCAGTAGTATAGGGGCCGGACAGGGCGCAAACGAGCAGTACTTC. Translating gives CASSIGAGQGANEQYF. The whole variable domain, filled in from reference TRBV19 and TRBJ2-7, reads DGGITQSPKYLFRKEGQNVTLSCEQNLNHDAMYWYRQDPGQGLRLIYYSQIVNDFQKGDIAEGYSVSREKKESFPLTVTSAQKNPTAFYLCASSIGAGQGANEQYFGPGTRLTVT.

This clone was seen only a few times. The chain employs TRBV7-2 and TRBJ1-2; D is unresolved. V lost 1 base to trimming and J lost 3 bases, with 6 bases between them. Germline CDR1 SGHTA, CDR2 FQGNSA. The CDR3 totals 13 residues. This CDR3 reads CASSLGADYGYTF. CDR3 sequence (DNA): TGTGCCAGCAGCTTAGGGGCTGACTATGGCTACACCTTC.

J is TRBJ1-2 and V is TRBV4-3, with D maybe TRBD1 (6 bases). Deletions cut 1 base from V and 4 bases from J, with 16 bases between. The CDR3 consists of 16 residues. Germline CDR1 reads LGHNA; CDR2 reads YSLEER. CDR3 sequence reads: CASSQAITGLGYGYTF. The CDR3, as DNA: TGCGCCAGCAGCCAAGCCATCACAGGGCTCGGCTATGGCTACACCTTC.